The clone carrying this T cell receptor (beta chain) was counted at least ten times. Antigen specificity is unknown. The entry originates in a study of T-cell reconstitution after alpha-beta-depleted transplantation in children. General study results and limits: The main origin of T-cell counts and diversity one year after transplant was newly produced T cells. Surviving recipient T cells and thymic progenitors accounted for the high day-60 TCRbeta diversity observed in some patients.

V gave up 0 bases and J gave up 0 bases, with 7 bases separating them. Germline assignment: CDR1 SGDLS and CDR2 YYNGEE. The CDR3 contains 14 residues. A TCRbeta library incorporating unique molecular identifiers was prepared. TCRdb processed the PCR reads anew with MiXCR; each CDR3 protein has one entry. The table lists about 200,000 distinct CDR3 sequences, 6.6% of them singletons, with less than 7% in the top ten. The sample consisted of PBMCs, taken before TCRalphabeta/CD19-depleted stem cell transplant. The rearrangement joins TRBV9 to TRBJ2-7; D is unclear. The clonotype comes from a boy aged 2 to 10 with acute lymphoblastic leukemia, due to receive a stem cell transplant. The CDR3 DNA is TGTGCCAGCAGCGTAGCCGCCTACTCCTACGAGCAGTACTTC. Residues: CASSVAAYSYEQYF.